The 26 T cell receptor beta chains reported below all come from one sample, sequenced in a study of blood T cell repertoires in COVID-19. This table comes from immunoSEQ multiplex PCR, and its TCRdb copy is limited to in-frame clones, with some not included. The table shows 170,000 or so clones, with 75% to 90% occurring only once. Sequencing used peripheral blood. The source is a woman aged 55-70 years with acute or convalescent COVID-19.

This clone was observed a few times. The chain uses TRBV7-2 and TRBJ1-2; 9 bases fit TRBD1. This CDR3 is 14 amino acids long. The J segment lost 6 bases and the V segment lost 2 bases, leaving 4 bases of the junction unmatched. Germline CDR1 reads SGHTA; CDR2 reads FQGNSA. The CDR3 sequence: CASSLMGQGNGYTF. In DNA form, the CDR3 reads TGTGCCAGCAGCTTAATGGGACAGGGAAATGGCTACACCTTC. Supplemented by reference TRBV7-2 and TRBJ1-2, the full variable domain reads GAGVSQSPSNKVTEKGKDVELRCDPISGHTALYWYRQSLGQGLEFLIYFQGNSAPDKSGLPSDRFSAERTGGSVSTLTIQRTQQEDSAVYLCASSLMGQGNGYTFGSGTRLTVV.

The chain has TRBV28 and TRBJ1-5; possible D gene TRBD1, 5 bases. The germline V and J ends were trimmed by 8 bases and 4 bases, with 9 bases remaining between them. Germline V gene sequence: CDR1 MDHEN, CDR2 SYDVKM. The CDR3 has 12 amino acids. The CDR3 coding sequence is TGTGCCAGCGGGCAGGGTAATCAGCCCCAGCATTTT. Its translation is CASGQGNQPQHF. Full variable domain (missing parts from reference TRBV28 and TRBJ1-5): DVKVTQSSRYLVKRTGEKVFLECVQDMDHENMFWYRQDPGLGLRLIYFSYDVKMKEKGDIPEGYSVSREKKERFSLILESASTNQTSMYLCASGQGNQPQHFGDGTRLSIL.

This rearrangement joins TRBV21-1 to TRBJ2-7; the table's D call of TRBD1 was not tested on the DNA. TRBV21-1 is listed as a pseudogene. CDR3 size: 16 residues. The CDR3: CASRRVGQGVFYEQYF. Written as DNA, the CDR3 is TGTGCCAGCAGAAGAGTGGGACAGGGGGTTTTCTACGAGCAGTACTTC.

This chain uses TRBV6-5 with TRBJ1-2; TRBD1 is a possible D gene (5 bases). Germline V gives CDR1 MNHEY, CDR2 SVGAGI. V was cut by 4 bases and J by 3 bases, with 9 bases left in between. This CDR3 is built from 13 residues. The CDR3 reads CASSSRVYYGYTF. DNA for the CDR3: TGTGCCAGCAGTTCCAGGGTGTACTATGGCTACACCTTC.

This chain uses TRBV6-2 or TRBV6-3 with TRBJ2-1; a weak D match, TRBD1 (5 bases). V was clipped by 6 bases and J by 13 bases, with 16 bases between them. Germline values: CDR1 MNHEY, CDR2 SVGEGT. The CDR3 spans 12 residues. The CDR3 protein is CASSLKRGQQFF. CDR3 DNA: TGTGCCAGCAGCCTTAAACGCGGACAACAGTTCTTC.

The chain recombines TRBV5-4 with TRBJ2-4; D unresolved. Germline CDR1 SGHNT, CDR2 YYREEE (reference sequence). CDR3 length equals 12 residues. With 0 bases removed from V and 7 bases from J, the gap between germline ends came to 5 bases. The CDR3 sequence is CASSLDSNIQYF. For the CDR3, the DNA is TGTGCCAGCAGCTTGGACAGTAACATTCAGTACTTC.

V gene TRBV6-5 combines with J gene TRBJ1-5; 10 bases are a match to TRBD1. This CDR3 has 15 residues. With V trimmed by 0 bases and J by 6 bases, 2 bases remained unmatched. Germline V gene sequence: CDR1 MNHEY, CDR2 SVGAGI. CDR3 loop: CASSYSRTGGQPQHF. The CDR3 DNA reads as TGTGCCAGCAGTTACTCGCGGACAGGGGGTCAGCCCCAGCATTTT.

V and J are TRBV18 and TRBJ2-4; a weak D match, TRBD2 (7 bases). The germline gives CDR1 KGHSH, CDR2 LQKENI. Between the trimmed V and J ends, which lost 3 bases and 7 bases, there was a span of 22 bases. The CDR3 length is 17 residues. The DNA for the CDR3 is TGTGCCAGCTCACCCTTCGAGGGGGGGTCCCGGGTTAACATTCAGTACTTC. Protein sequence: CASSPFEGGSRVNIQYF.

The rearrangement joins TRBV10-2 to TRBJ2-7; TRBD1 matches 9 bases. The CDR3 extends over 14 amino acids. The germline V gene encodes CDR1 WSHSY and CDR2 SAAADI. The junction had 7 bases not matched to a gene; V was cut back by 4 bases and J by 6 bases. CDR3 sequence (DNA): TGCGCCAGCAGTGGGGGGACAGGGAAGGGCGAGCAGTACTTC. Translated: CASSGGTGKGEQYF.

The V call is TRBV15, the J call TRBJ2-6; TRBD1 matches at 10 bases. The J segment lost 4 bases and the V segment lost 3 bases, leaving 6 bases of the junction unmatched. Germline CDR1 is LNHNV and CDR2 is YYDKDF (reference sequence). The CDR3 length is 17 residues. CDR3 amino acids: CATSRWTGGSGANVLTF. The CDR3 region has the DNA TGTGCCACCAGCAGGTGGACAGGGGGTTCAGGGGCCAACGTCCTGACTTTC.

The chain joins TRBV4-3 to TRBJ2-2, with a tentative D call TRBD2 (7 bases). V was pared by 0 bases and J by 0 bases, with 23 bases between. Germline V gene sequence: CDR1 LGHNA, CDR2 YSLEER. The CDR3 covers 21 residues. The CDR3 region has the DNA TGCGCCAGCAGCCAAGAATTCCTGGGAGGGCAGGGGTTCGCGAACACCGGGGAGCTGTTTTTT. Its translation: CASSQEFLGGQGFANTGELFF.

The V gene is TRBV12-5, the J gene TRBJ1-2, with 7 bases aligning to TRBD1. J was trimmed by 7 bases and V by 0 bases; bases with no gene match: 2. This CDR3 is 13 amino acids long. Per germline, CDR1 LGHNT and CDR2 FRNRAP. In DNA, the CDR3 is TGTGCTAGTGGTTTGGTAGACAGGGTTGGCTACACCTTC. Its translation is CASGLVDRVGYTF. Filled out from reference TRBV12-5 and TRBJ1-2, the complete variable domain reads DARVTQTPRHKVTEMGQEVTMRCQPILGHNTVFWYRQTMMQGLELLAYFRNRAPLDDSGMPKDRFSAEMPDATLATLKIQPSEPRDSAVYFCASGLVDRVGYTFGSGTRLTVV.

This clone came up a few times. V usage is TRBV7-2 and J usage is TRBJ2-7, with D uncertain. There are 14 residues in the CDR3. V lost 5 bases to trimming and J lost 2 bases, with 13 bases between them. Germline-derived CDR1 and CDR2 are SGHTA and FQGNSA. The CDR3 sequence: CASSERSVTYEQYF. The CDR3 DNA reads as TGTGCCAGCAGCGAACGATCAGTAACCTACGAGCAGTACTTC.

This clone was detected only a few times. The chain combines TRBV30 with TRBJ2-3; D is possibly TRBD2 (7 bases). The CDR3 covers 15 residues. The germline gives CDR1 GTSNPN, CDR2 SVGIG (reference sequence). V was cut by 2 bases and J by 0 bases, with 12 bases left in between. The CDR3 DNA reads as TGTGCCTGGAGTCGAAGGGGGGGTAGCACAGATACGCAGTATTTT. It encodes CAWSRRGGSTDTQYF.

This sequence joins TRBV29-1 and TRBJ2-5, with a tentative D call TRBD2 (7 bases). CDR1 and CDR2 (germline): SQVTM, ANQGSEA. This CDR3 has 12 residues. V lost 3 bases to trimming and J lost 7 bases, with 12 bases between them. CDR3: CSVEAGEGTQYF. The CDR3 region has the DNA TGCAGCGTTGAGGCAGGGGAGGGGACCCAGTACTTC.

The chain employs TRBV29-1 and TRBJ1-4, with D possibly TRBD1 on 6 matching bases. V gave up 6 bases and J gave up 7 bases, with 15 bases separating them. Germline values: CDR1 SQVTM, CDR2 ANQGSEA. The length of the CDR3 is 13 residues. The CDR3, as DNA: TGCAGCGTGGGAACGGGGGGCGGTGAAAAACTGTTTTTT. Its protein is CSVGTGGGEKLFF.

V and J are TRBV28 and TRBJ1-1; D is unresolved. The germline V gene encodes CDR1 MDHEN and CDR2 SYDVKM. The CDR3 covers 13 residues. Trimming cost V 6 bases and J 2 bases, with 10 bases left between them. The CDR3 nucleotides are TGTGCCAGCAGAGGTAGCCACAACACTGAAGCTTTCTTT. Translating gives CASRGSHNTEAFF.

The chain employs TRBV7-9 and TRBJ1-1, with D unresolved. Germline V gives CDR1 SEHNR, CDR2 FQNEAQ (reference sequence). The CDR3 length is 13 residues. Deletions cut 1 base from V and 4 bases from J, with 7 bases between. CDR3 residues: CASSLVAGTEAFF. CDR3 nucleotides: TGTGCCAGCAGCTTAGTGGCGGGCACTGAAGCTTTCTTT.

The gene calls are TRBV28 and TRBJ1-6, with TRBD1 as a possible D gene (6 bases). The germline gives CDR1 MDHEN, CDR2 SYDVKM. This CDR3 region has 16 residues. The V end was cut by 6 bases, the J end by 7 bases, with 19 bases between. As DNA, the CDR3 is TGTGCCAGCAGACCCCGGGGGGGGCCGAGAAATTCACCCCTCCACTTT. It codes for CASRPRGGPRNSPLHF.

V is TRBV2 and J is TRBJ1-1, with 7 bases that match TRBD1. The CDR3 length is 13 residues. V lost 4 bases to trimming and J lost 3 bases; unmatched junction nucleotides: 2. In germline, CDR1 is SNHLY, CDR2 FYNNEI. The CDR3 bases are TGTGCCAGCAGTGGACAGGGTTACACTGAAGCTTTCTTT. This gives the protein CASSGQGYTEAFF.

V is TRBV5-1 and J is TRBJ2-7; D call uncertain. V was cut by 1 base and J by 5 bases, with 7 bases left in between. CDR3 length: 12 amino acids. In germline, CDR1 is SGHRS, CDR2 YFSETQ. The CDR3 is CASSLPADEQYF. The DNA for the CDR3 is TGCGCCAGCAGCTTGCCGGCGGACGAGCAGTACTTC.

The chain links TRBV7-2 to TRBJ1-1; no reliable D call. The CDR3 has 13 residues. Deletions cut 4 bases from V and 5 bases from J, with 11 bases between. Germline CDR1 is SGHTA and CDR2 is FQGNSA. DNA of the CDR3: TGTGCCAGCAGCTCGGGGTGGACTACTGAAGCTTTCTTT. Translation gives CASSSGWTTEAFF.

This clone showed up just a few times. Other DNA sequences within the sample encode an identical CDR3. This chain uses TRBV10-3 with TRBJ2-5; the D is unclear. The CDR3 loop spans 13 amino acids. V was trimmed by 0 bases and J by 5 bases, leaving 7 bases between them. Germline V CDR1 and CDR2: ENHRY, SYGVKD. CDR3 DNA: TGTGCCATCAGTGAGTCGAACGGGGAGACCCAGTACTTC. It specifies CAISESNGETQYF.

The chain links TRBV5-6 to TRBJ2-1, with 7 positions matching TRBD1. The ends lost 0 bases at V and 8 bases at J; junction bases unmatched: 11. The germline V gene encodes CDR1 SGHDT and CDR2 YYEEEE. CDR3 length: 16 amino acids. The DNA for the CDR3 is TGTGCCAGCAGCTTGGTATTGACAGGGCTCGGGGATGAGCAGTTCTTC. The encoded protein is CASSLVLTGLGDEQFF.

V and J are TRBV13 and TRBJ1-2, with D perhaps matching TRBD1 (5 bases). The V and J ends lost 2 bases and 4 bases respectively, with 11 bases between them. The CDR3 is 14 amino acids. Germline CDR1 reads PRHDT; CDR2 reads FYEKMQ (reference sequence). CDR3 bases: TGTGCCAGCAGCTTATCTGCAGGGCTCTATGGCTACACCTTC. This codes for CASSLSAGLYGYTF. Combining the CDR3 with reference TRBV13 and TRBJ1-2 gives the whole variable domain AAGVIQSPRHLIKEKRETATLKCYPIPRHDTVYWYQQGPGQDPQFLISFYEKMQSDKGSIPDRFSAQQFSDYHSELNMSSLELGDSALYFCASSLSAGLYGYTFGSGTRLTVV.

This sequence joins TRBV19 and TRBJ1-5; 9 bases agree with TRBD1. This CDR3 is 18 amino acids long. V shed 5 bases and J 2 bases; nucleotides not matched to a gene: 13. From germline, CDR1 is LNHDA and CDR2 SQIVND (reference sequence). The CDR3 sequence: CASSPRDRAWGGNQPQHF. The CDR3 DNA follows: TGTGCCAGTAGTCCCCGGGACAGGGCGTGGGGTGGCAATCAGCCCCAGCATTTT.